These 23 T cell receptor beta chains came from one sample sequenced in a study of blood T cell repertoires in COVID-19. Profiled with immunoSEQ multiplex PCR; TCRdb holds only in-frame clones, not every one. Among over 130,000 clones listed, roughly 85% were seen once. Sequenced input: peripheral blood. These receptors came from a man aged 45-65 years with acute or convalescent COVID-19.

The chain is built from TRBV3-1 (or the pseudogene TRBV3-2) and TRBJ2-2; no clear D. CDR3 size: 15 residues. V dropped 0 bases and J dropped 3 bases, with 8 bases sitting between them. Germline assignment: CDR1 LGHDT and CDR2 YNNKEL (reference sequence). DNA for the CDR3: TGTGCCAGCAGCCAAGATCAACAGTACACCGGGGAGCTGTTTTTT. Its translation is CASSQDQQYTGELFF.

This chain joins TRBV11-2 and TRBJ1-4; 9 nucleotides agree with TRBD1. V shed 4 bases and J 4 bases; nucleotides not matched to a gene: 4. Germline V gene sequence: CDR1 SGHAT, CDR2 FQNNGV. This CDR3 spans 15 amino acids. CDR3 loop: CASSSLTGGNEKLFF. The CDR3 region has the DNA TGTGCCAGCAGCTCGCTGACAGGGGGTAATGAAAAACTGTTTTTT. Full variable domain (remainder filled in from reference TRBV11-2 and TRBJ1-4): EAGVAQSPRYKIIEKRQSVAFWCNPISGHATLYWYQQILGQGPKLLIQFQNNGVVDDSQLPKDRFSAERLKGVDSTLKIQPAKLEDSAVYLCASSSLTGGNEKLFFGSGTQLSVL.

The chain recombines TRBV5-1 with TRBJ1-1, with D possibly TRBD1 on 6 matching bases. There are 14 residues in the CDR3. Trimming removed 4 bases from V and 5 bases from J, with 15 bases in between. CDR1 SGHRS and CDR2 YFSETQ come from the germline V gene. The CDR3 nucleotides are TGCGCCAGCAGCGAAAGGACAGCGAGTACTGAAGCTTTCTTT. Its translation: CASSERTASTEAFF. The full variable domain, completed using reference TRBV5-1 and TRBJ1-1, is KAGVTQTPRYLIKTRGQQVTLSCSPISGHRSVSWYQQTPGQGLQFLFEYFSETQRNKGNFPGRFSGRQFSNSRSEMNVSTLELGDSALYLCASSERTASTEAFFGQGTRLTVV.

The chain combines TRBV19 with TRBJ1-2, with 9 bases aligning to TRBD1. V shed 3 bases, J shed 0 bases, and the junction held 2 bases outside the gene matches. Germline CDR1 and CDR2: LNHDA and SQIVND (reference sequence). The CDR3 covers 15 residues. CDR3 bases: TGTGCCAGTAGTATCAGACAGGGGGCTAACTATGGCTACACCTTC. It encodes CASSIRQGANYGYTF.

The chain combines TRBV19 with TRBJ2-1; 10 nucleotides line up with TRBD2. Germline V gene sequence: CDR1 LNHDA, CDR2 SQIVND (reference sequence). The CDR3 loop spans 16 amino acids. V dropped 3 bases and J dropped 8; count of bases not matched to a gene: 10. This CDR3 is CASSMAGTSGIHEQFF. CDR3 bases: TGTGCCAGTAGTATGGCCGGTACTAGCGGGATCCATGAGCAGTTCTTC.

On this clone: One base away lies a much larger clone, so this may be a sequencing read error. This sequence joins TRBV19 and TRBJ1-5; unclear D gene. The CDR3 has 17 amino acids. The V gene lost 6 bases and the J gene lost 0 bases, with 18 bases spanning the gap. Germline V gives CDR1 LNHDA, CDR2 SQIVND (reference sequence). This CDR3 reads CASRSREGRPSNQPQHF. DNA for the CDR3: TGTGCCAGTAGGTCCCGGGAGGGAAGACCTAGCAATCAGCCCCAGCATTTT.

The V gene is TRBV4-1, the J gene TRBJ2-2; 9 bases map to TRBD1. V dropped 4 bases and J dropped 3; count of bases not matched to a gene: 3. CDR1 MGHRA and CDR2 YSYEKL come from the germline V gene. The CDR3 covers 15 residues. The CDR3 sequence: CASSRGQGDTGELFF. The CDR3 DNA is TGCGCCAGCAGCCGGGGACAGGGTGACACCGGGGAGCTGTTTTTT.

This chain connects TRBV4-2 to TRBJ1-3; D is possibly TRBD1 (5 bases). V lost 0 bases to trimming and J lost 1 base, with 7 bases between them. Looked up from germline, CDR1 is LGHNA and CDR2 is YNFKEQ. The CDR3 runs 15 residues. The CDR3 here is CASSQDHRSGNTIYF. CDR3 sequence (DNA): TGTGCCAGCAGCCAAGATCACAGGTCTGGAAACACCATATATTTT.

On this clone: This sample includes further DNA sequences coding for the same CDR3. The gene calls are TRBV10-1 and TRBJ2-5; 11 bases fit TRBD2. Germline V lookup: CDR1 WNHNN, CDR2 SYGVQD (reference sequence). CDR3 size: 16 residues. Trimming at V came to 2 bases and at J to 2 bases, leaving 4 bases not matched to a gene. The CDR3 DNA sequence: TGCGCCAGCAGTGAGGGGCTAGCGGGGGGACAAGAGACCCAGTACTTC. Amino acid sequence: CASSEGLAGGQETQYF.

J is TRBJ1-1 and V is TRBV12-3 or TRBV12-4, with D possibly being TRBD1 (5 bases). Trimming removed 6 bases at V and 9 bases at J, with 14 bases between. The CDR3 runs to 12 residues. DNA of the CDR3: TGTGCCAGCAGACCAGACGGGACTAAAGCTTTCTTT. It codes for CASRPDGTKAFF.

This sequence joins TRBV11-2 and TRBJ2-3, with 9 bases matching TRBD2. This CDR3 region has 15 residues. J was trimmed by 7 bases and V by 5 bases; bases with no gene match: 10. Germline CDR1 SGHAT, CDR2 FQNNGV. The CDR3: CASSGTSGRENTQYF. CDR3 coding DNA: TGTGCCAGCAGCGGAACTAGCGGGCGAGAAAATACGCAGTATTTT.

The DNA for the CDR3 is TGTGCCAGTAAATCGGGACTAGCTACAGATACGCAGTATTTT. This encodes CASKSGLATDTQYF. The chain links TRBV19 to TRBJ2-3; 9 bases line up with TRBD2. V trimming: 7 bases; J trimming: 3 bases; junction bases outside the gene matches: 5. CDR3 length: 14 amino acids. Germline V lookup: CDR1 LNHDA, CDR2 SQIVND (reference sequence).

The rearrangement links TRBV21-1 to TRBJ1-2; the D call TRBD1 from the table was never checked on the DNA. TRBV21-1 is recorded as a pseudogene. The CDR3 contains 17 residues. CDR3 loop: CASSKYPKGLRLYGYTF. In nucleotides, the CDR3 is TGTGCCAGCAGCAAATACCCCAAGGGGCTGAGACTCTATGGCTACACCTTC.

CDR3 protein: CASSPRIAGGPRGTDTQYF. The CDR3 nucleotides read TGTGCCAGCAGCCCCCGCATAGCGGGAGGGCCCCGTGGCACAGATACGCAGTATTTT. This rearrangement joins TRBV11-3 to TRBJ2-3, with 11 bases identical to TRBD2. V shed 5 bases, J shed 1 base, and the junction held 14 bases outside the gene matches. This CDR3 has 19 residues. From germline, CDR1 is SGHNT and CDR2 YENEEA.

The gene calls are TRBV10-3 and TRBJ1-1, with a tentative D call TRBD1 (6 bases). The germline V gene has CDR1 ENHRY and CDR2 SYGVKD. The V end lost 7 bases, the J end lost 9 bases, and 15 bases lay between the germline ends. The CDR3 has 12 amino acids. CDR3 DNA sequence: TGTGCCATCACAAACCCCGGGACACAAGCTTTCTTT. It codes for CAITNPGTQAFF.

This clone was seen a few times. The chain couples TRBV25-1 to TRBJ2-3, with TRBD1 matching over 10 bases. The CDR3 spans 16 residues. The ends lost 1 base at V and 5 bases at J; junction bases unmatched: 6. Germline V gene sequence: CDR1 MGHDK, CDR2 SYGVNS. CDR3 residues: CASSEFRDRGRDTQYF. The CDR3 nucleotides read TGTGCCAGCAGTGAATTCCGGGACAGGGGAAGAGATACGCAGTATTTT. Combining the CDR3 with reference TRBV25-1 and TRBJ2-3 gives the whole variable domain EADIYQTPRYLVIGTGKKITLECSQTMGHDKMYWYQQDPGMELHLIHYSYGVNSTEKGDLSSESTVSRIRTEHFPLTLESARPSHTSQYLCASSEFRDRGRDTQYFGPGTRLTVL.

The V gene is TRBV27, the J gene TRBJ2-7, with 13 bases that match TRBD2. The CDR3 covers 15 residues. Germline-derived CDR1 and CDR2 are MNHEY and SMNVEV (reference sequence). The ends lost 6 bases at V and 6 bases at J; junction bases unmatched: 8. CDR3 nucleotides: TGTGCCAGCAGCCTCGGACTAGCGGGAGTATCCGAGCAGTACTTC. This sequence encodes CASSLGLAGVSEQYF.

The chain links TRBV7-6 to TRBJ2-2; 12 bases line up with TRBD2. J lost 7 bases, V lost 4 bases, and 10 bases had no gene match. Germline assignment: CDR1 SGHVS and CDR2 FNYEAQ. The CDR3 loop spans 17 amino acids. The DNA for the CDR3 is TGTGCCAGCAGCTCTAGCGGGAGGGGGCCTAGGAACGGGGAGCTGTTTTTT. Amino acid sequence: CASSSSGRGPRNGELFF.

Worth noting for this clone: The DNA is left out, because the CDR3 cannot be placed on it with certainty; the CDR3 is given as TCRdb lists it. The CDR3 spells CASSQGSGSCFF. The chain joins TRBV3-1 (or the pseudogene TRBV3-2) to TRBJ2-2; the table's D call of TRBD2 was not tested on the DNA. CDR1 is LGHDT and CDR2 is YNNKEL in the germline V gene (reference sequence). The CDR3 is 12 residues long, counting both termini.

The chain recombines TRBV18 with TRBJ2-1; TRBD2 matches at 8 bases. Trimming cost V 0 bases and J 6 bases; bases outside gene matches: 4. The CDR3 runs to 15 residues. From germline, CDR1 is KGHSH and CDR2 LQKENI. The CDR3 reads CASSPPGLASNEQFF. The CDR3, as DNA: TGTGCCAGCTCACCACCCGGACTAGCATCCAATGAGCAGTTCTTC.

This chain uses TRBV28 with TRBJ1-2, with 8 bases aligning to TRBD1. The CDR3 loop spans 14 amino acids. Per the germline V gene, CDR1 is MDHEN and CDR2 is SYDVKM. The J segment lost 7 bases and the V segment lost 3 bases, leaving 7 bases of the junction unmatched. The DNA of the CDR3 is TGTGCCAGCAGTTTGGGACAGGCCTTCTTTGGCTACACCTTC. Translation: CASSLGQAFFGYTF.

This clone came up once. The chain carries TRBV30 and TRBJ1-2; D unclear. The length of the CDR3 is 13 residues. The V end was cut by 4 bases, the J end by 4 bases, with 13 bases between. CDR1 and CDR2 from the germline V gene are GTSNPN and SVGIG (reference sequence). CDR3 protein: CAWTTFLPYGYTF. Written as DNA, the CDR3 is TGTGCCTGGACAACTTTTTTACCCTATGGCTACACCTTC.

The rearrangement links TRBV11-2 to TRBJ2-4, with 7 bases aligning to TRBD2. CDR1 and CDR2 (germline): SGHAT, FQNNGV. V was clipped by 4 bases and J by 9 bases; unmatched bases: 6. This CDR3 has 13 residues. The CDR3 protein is CASSSPPGGIQYF. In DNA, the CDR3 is TGTGCCAGCAGCTCCCCCCCGGGAGGCATTCAGTACTTC.